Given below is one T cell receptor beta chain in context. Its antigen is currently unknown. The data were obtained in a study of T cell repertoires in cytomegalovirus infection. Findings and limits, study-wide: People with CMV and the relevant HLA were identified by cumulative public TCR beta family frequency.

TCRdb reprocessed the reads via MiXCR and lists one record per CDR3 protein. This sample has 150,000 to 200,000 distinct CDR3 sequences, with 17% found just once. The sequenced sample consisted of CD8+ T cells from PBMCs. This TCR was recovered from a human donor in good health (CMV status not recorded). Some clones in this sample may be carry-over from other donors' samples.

CDR3: CASSDQAYNEQFF. CDR3 DNA: TGTGCCAGCAGTGACCAAGCCTACAATGAGCAGTTCTTC. The chain is built from TRBV6-4 and TRBJ2-1, with no clear D. With 2 bases removed from V and 2 bases from J, the gap between germline ends came to 4 bases. Germline values: CDR1 MRHNA, CDR2 SNTAGT. The CDR3 covers 13 residues.